This TCR beta chain was sequenced for a study of T-cell memory formation after mild COVID-19. A single record per CDR3 protein comes from TCRdb applying MiXCR to the 5' RACE reads. Of over 70,000 distinct CDR3 sequences in the sample, more than 12% were seen once. At least ten counts were recorded for this clonotype. The sequence was obtained from a man younger than 35 who had mild COVID-19 (a few samples of this study predate the infection). Cell type and time point are not known. The sample consisted of PBMCs or a T cell subset sorted from them (not recorded which).

This CDR3 reads CASSFAGNTEAFF. The CDR3 coding sequence is TGTGCCAGCAGTTTTGCGGGCAACACTGAAGCTTTCTTT. This rearrangement joins TRBV12-3 or TRBV12-4 to TRBJ1-1; no definite D call. The CDR3 sequence is 13 residues long. Deletions cut 3 bases from V and 2 bases from J, with 7 bases between.